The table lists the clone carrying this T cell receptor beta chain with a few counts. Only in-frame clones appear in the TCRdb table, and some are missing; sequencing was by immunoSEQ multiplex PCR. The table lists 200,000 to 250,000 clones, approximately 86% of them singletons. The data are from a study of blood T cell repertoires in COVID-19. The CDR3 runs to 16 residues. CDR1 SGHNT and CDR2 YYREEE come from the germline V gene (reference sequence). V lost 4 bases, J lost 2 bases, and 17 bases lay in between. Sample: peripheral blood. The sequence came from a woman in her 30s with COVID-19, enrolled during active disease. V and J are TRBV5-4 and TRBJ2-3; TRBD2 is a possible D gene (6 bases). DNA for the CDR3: TGTGCCAGCAGCCGTTGGATGGACTACACCACAGATACGCAGTATTTT. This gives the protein CASSRWMDYTTDTQYF.